The 29 T cell receptor beta chains below were found in one sample sequenced in a study of blood T cells in healthy people across ages. A sample-barcoded 5' primer and a J-beta primer mix were used in a second PCR of roughly 7 to 11 cycles. From the 5' RACE reads, TCRdb called clonotypes with MiXCR, one entry per CDR3 protein. This table has hundreds of thousands of distinct CDR3 sequences, approximately 21% appearing once. The specimen sequenced was blood. These receptors all stem from a man in his 70s in good health.

A few counts support this clonotype. The chain carries TRBV20-1 and TRBJ2-1; D is possibly TRBD1 (6 bases). This CDR3 spans 18 amino acids. CDR1 is DFQATT, CDR2 SNEGSKA, per germline (reference sequence). The ends were cut back, 1 base at V and 0 bases at J, with 19 bases in the middle. CDR3 DNA: TGCAGTGCTAGAGGACTGAGGGGCGACAGGACCTCCTACAATGAGCAGTTCTTC. This gives the protein CSARGLRGDRTSYNEQFF.

The table lists this clonotype with a few counts. The chain employs TRBV5-6 and TRBJ2-1; D possibly corresponds to TRBD2 (6 bases). The CDR3 is 18 amino acids. Looked up from germline, CDR1 is SGHDT and CDR2 is YYEEEE. Trimming pared 4 bases from V and 4 bases from J, leaving 24 bases between. In DNA form, the CDR3 reads TGTGCCAGCAGCAGAAGCGGTAGCGGCCCAACTAAGTACAATGAGCAGTTCTTC. Translation gives CASSRSGSGPTKYNEQFF.

This clonotype was observed a handful of times. V and J are TRBV27 and TRBJ2-5, with 12 bases lining up with TRBD2. CDR1 is MNHEY, CDR2 SMNVEV, per germline (reference sequence). The CDR3 length is 19 residues. Trimming took 3 bases from V and 5 from J; bases not matched to a gene: 16. CDR3 nucleotides: TGTGCCAGCAGTTTCCGGGTGCAGTCTAGCGGGAGGGTTAGGGAGACCCAGTACTTC. This translates into CASSFRVQSSGRVRETQYF.

This clonotype was picked up a small number of times. A junction boundary mismatches the germline segment, possibly from a read error. Here the CDR3 reads CASMKNYGQYF. The CDR3 nucleotides are TGTGCCAGCATGAAGAACTACGGGCAGTACTTC. J is TRBJ2-7 and V is TRBV6-2 or TRBV6-3, with no clear D. The V gene's germline CDR1 is MNHEY and CDR2 SVGEGT. This CDR3 is built from 11 residues.

The gene calls are TRBV7-6 and TRBJ2-1, with 14 positions matching TRBD2. V gave up 4 bases and J gave up 8 bases; unmatched junction bases: 7. Per the germline V gene, CDR1 is SGHVS and CDR2 is FNYEAQ. The CDR3 covers 16 residues. DNA for the CDR3: TGTGCCAGCAGCTCCGTTCCGGGACTAGCGGGAGATGAGCAGTTCTTC. This codes for CASSSVPGLAGDEQFF.

V and J are TRBV28 and TRBJ2-7; 9 positions agree with TRBD1. V lost 3 bases to trimming and J lost 3 bases; unmatched junction nucleotides: 9. CDR3 length: 16 residues. CDR1 and CDR2 from the germline V gene are MDHEN and SYDVKM. The CDR3 here is CASSFFSGTGNYEQYF. CDR3 coding DNA: TGTGCCAGCAGTTTTTTTTCCGGGACAGGGAACTACGAGCAGTACTTC.

This clonotype was recorded a few times. V usage is TRBV5-1 and J usage is TRBJ2-3; 10 bases agree with TRBD2. Per the germline V gene, CDR1 is SGHRS and CDR2 is YFSETQ. The V gene end was trimmed by 4 bases and the J gene end by 10 bases; junction bases not matched to a gene: 12. The CDR3 runs to 15 residues. The CDR3: CASSPGLAAGLAQYF. The DNA for the CDR3 is TGCGCCAGCAGCCCCGGACTAGCGGCAGGCCTGGCGCAGTATTTT. Variable domain in full (rest from reference TRBV5-1 and TRBJ2-3): KAGVTQTPRYLIKTRGQQVTLSCSPISGHRSVSWYQQTPGQGLQFLFEYFSETQRNKGNFPGRFSGRQFSNSRSEMNVSTLELGDSALYLCASSPGLAAGLAQYFGPGTRLTVL.

The V call is TRBV7-3, the J call TRBJ1-2; D is unresolved. With 2 bases removed from V and 6 bases from J, the gap between germline ends came to 16 bases. The germline gives CDR1 SGHTA, CDR2 FQGTGA. CDR3 length: 15 residues. CDR3 sequence reads: CASSLGAAPLNGYTF. In nucleotides, the CDR3 is TGTGCCAGCAGCTTAGGTGCAGCCCCCTTAAATGGCTACACCTTC.

For the CDR3, the DNA is TGCGCCAGCAGCTTGGGAGAGGATGAAGCTTTCTTT. Its protein is CASSLGEDEAFF. V usage is TRBV5-1 and J usage is TRBJ1-1; D remains ambiguous. CDR3 size: 12 residues. Germline V CDR1 and CDR2: SGHRS, YFSETQ. Trimming left V 0 bases short and J 7 bases short, with 7 bases between.

The table lists this clonotype with a few counts. The chain has TRBV12-3 or TRBV12-4 and TRBJ2-1; a weak D match, TRBD1 (5 bases). V lost 3 bases and J lost 6, with 15 bases in between. The CDR3 spans 15 residues. CDR3 bases: TGTGCCAGCAGTTTCGGGCAGGGCCAGGTCAATGAGCAGTTCTTC. Encoded protein: CASSFGQGQVNEQFF.

This clonotype was observed a handful of times. A junction end diverges from the germline sequence, so it may reflect a read error. J is TRBJ2-7 and V is TRBV5-6; 7 bases line up with TRBD2. The CDR3 is 13 amino acids. From germline, CDR1 is SGHDT and CDR2 YYEEEE. The CDR3 DNA follows: TGTGCCAGCAGCCCGACTAGCTCCCACGAGCAGTACTTC. Translation gives CASSPTSSHEQYF.

The rearrangement links TRBV9 to TRBJ1-2; 8 nucleotides align to TRBD1. The germline V gene encodes CDR1 SGDLS and CDR2 YYNGEE. The length of the CDR3 is 15 residues. The ends lost 7 bases at V and 6 bases at J; junction bases unmatched: 14. CDR3 region: CASHDGGAGGHGYTF. As DNA, the CDR3 is TGTGCCAGCCACGATGGGGGGGCAGGGGGCCATGGCTACACCTTC.

The chain links TRBV27 to TRBJ1-2; TRBD1 matches 7 bases. J lost 5 bases, V lost 2 bases, and 5 bases had no gene match. The germline CDR1 and CDR2 sequences are MNHEY and SMNVEV (reference sequence). The CDR3 has 14 residues. CDR3 loop: CASSLRQGVYGYTF. The DNA of the CDR3 is TGTGCCAGCAGTTTAAGACAGGGCGTGTATGGCTACACCTTC.

This clonotype has more than one count but fewer than ten. The V and J genes are TRBV28 and TRBJ1-2; no clear D. The CDR3 sequence is 12 residues long. The V gene's germline CDR1 is MDHEN and CDR2 SYDVKM. The V gene lost 8 bases and the J gene lost 4 bases, with 11 bases spanning the gap. The CDR3, as DNA: TGTGCCAGCGCCACACGTTTCTATGGCTACACCTTC. It translates to CASATRFYGYTF.

This chain links TRBV12-3 or TRBV12-4 with TRBJ1-2, with TRBD1 as a possible D gene (6 bases). The CDR3 runs 15 residues. The ends were cut back, 5 bases at V and 2 bases at J, with 15 bases in the middle. The CDR3 DNA reads as TGTGCCAGCAGTCCCGCGGGGGCCTCCAACTATGGCTACACCTTC. Encoded protein: CASSPAGASNYGYTF.

This clonotype was detected a few times. The chain has TRBV19 and TRBJ2-3; the D is unclear. CDR1 is LNHDA and CDR2 is SQIVND in the germline V gene (reference sequence). The CDR3 loop spans 12 amino acids. The V end was cut by 2 bases, the J end by 7 bases, with 7 bases between. This CDR3 reads CASSIRGNTQYF. The CDR3, as DNA: TGTGCCAGTAGTATACGCGGAAATACGCAGTATTTT.

The chain's CDR3 is CASSSRTSGSSYNEQFF. The CDR3 region has the DNA TGTGCCAGCAGTTCGAGGACTAGCGGGAGTTCCTACAATGAGCAGTTCTTC. This rearrangement joins TRBV6-5 to TRBJ2-1; TRBD2 aligns across 13 bases. CDR3 length: 17 residues. J lost 1 base, V lost 4 bases, and 4 bases had no gene match. Per germline, CDR1 MNHEY and CDR2 SVGAGI.

V gene TRBV20-1 combines with J gene TRBJ2-1; 11 nucleotides agree with TRBD2. The CDR3 contains 15 residues. CDR1 and CDR2 from the germline V gene are DFQATT and SNEGSKA (reference sequence). The V gene end was trimmed by 0 bases and the J gene end by 6 bases; junction bases not matched to a gene: 4. CDR3 bases: TGCAGTGCTAGAGATAGCGGGGGGGCCGCCAATGAGCAGTTCTTC. It specifies CSARDSGGAANEQFF.

This clonotype turned up a few times. The chain employs TRBV18 and TRBJ2-2; TRBD2 matches 7 bases. The V and J ends lost 2 bases and 0 bases, in that order; junction bases with no gene match: 6. Germline V gene data show CDR1 as KGHSH and CDR2 as LQKENI. There are 17 residues in the CDR3. The CDR3 DNA reads as TGTGCCAGCTCACCAGATGGGAGCGGGACGAACACCGGGGAGCTGTTTTTT. It codes for CASSPDGSGTNTGELFF. The full variable domain, with the rest looked up from reference TRBV18 and TRBJ2-2, is NAGVMQNPRHLVRRRGQEARLRCSPMKGHSHVYWYRQLPEEGLKFMVYLQKENIIDESGMPKERFSAEFPKEGPSILRIQQVVRGDSAAYFCASSPDGSGTNTGELFFGEGSRLTVL.

Only a few counts were recorded for this clonotype. The chain employs TRBV20-1 and TRBJ2-5; D gene uncertain. CDR3 size: 15 residues. Trimming removed 2 bases at V and 2 bases at J, with 15 bases between. Per the germline V gene, CDR1 is DFQATT and CDR2 is SNEGSKA (reference sequence). The CDR3 is CSARPSRGVQETQYF. CDR3 DNA: TGCAGTGCTAGACCCAGCCGTGGGGTACAAGAGACCCAGTACTTC.

The chain combines TRBV3-1 with TRBJ1-1, with 8 bases that match TRBD1. CDR3 length: 15 residues. CDR1 LGHDT and CDR2 YNNKEL come from the germline V gene (reference sequence). The V and J ends lost 4 bases and 3 bases, in that order; junction bases with no gene match: 7. CDR3 DNA: TGTGCCAGCAGCCCGGTGGACAGGGTCGACACTGAAGCTTTCTTT. Amino acids: CASSPVDRVDTEAFF.

A few counts support this clonotype. It may be a read error: a sequence one base away is much more abundant. The CDR3 end shows no conserved phenylalanine or tryptophan, and so a read error is likely. V and J are TRBV14 and TRBJ1-4; 7 nucleotides line up with TRBD1. Trimming took 4 bases from V and 4 from J; bases not matched to a gene: 6. This CDR3 has 15 residues. Germline loops: CDR1 SGHDN, CDR2 FVKESK. CDR3 loop: CASSLGQDVNEKLFS. The CDR3, as DNA: TGTGCCAGCAGCCTCGGACAGGACGTTAATGAAAAACTGTTTTCT.

The J gene is TRBJ2-1, the V gene TRBV29-1; 9 bases are shared with TRBD1. The ends lost 3 bases at V and 0 bases at J; junction bases unmatched: 15. CDR3 size: 19 residues. CDR1 is SQVTM and CDR2 is ANQGSEA in the germline V gene. The CDR3: CSVDGDRDSIFYSYNEQFF. CDR3 coding DNA: TGCAGCGTTGATGGGGACAGGGATTCCATTTTTTACTCCTACAATGAGCAGTTCTTC.

This clonotype has only a few counts. The chain carries TRBV12-3 or TRBV12-4 and TRBJ2-5; either TRBD1 or TRBD2 may fit D (5 bases each). Gene TRBJ2-1 matches the end of the DNA better, so the J call may be wrong. This CDR3 is built from 13 residues. CDR3 protein: CASRGTGYNEQFF. The CDR3 coding sequence is TGTGCCAGCAGGGGGACGGGCTACAATGAGCAGTTCTTC.

This clonotype was found a few times. V and J are TRBV20-1 and TRBJ1-2; 7 nucleotides agree with TRBD1. The CDR3 has 12 amino acids. Germline CDR1 DFQATT, CDR2 SNEGSKA (reference sequence). V gave up 3 bases and J gave up 14 bases; unmatched junction bases: 12. CDR3 coding DNA: TGCAGTGCTAGTGACCTTGACAGGGTGAGGACCTTC. Translation gives CSASDLDRVRTF.

This chain joins TRBV20-1 and TRBJ2-5; the match to TRBD1 covers 11 bases. The J call may be wrong; the DNA end is better matched by TRBJ2-1. Germline V gene lookup returns CDR1 DFQATT and CDR2 SNEGSKA (reference sequence). This CDR3 has 16 amino acids. The DNA of the CDR3 is TGCAGTGCTGCTAGGGTCATCGGGACAGGGGGCAATGAGCAGTTCTTC. It translates to CSAARVIGTGGNEQFF.

The CDR3 DNA reads TGTGCCAGCAGCAACCTAGCGGGAGGGCCGATAGATACGCAGTATTTT. The encoded protein is CASSNLAGGPIDTQYF. J is TRBJ2-3 and V is TRBV5-6; TRBD2 matches 12 bases. The junction had 8 bases not matched to a gene; V was cut back by 4 bases and J by 5 bases. Per germline, CDR1 SGHDT and CDR2 YYEEEE. CDR3 length equals 16 residues. Drawing the rest from reference TRBV5-6 and TRBJ2-3, the complete variable domain is DAGVTQSPTHLIKTRGQQVTLRCSPKSGHDTVSWYQQALGQGPQFIFQYYEEEERQRGNFPDRFSGHQFPNYSSELNVNALLLGDSALYLCASSNLAGGPIDTQYFGPGTRLTVL.

This clonotype has only a few counts. The V and J genes are TRBV12-3 or TRBV12-4 and TRBJ2-3, with TRBD2 matching 8 bases. V trimming: 6 bases; J trimming: 4 bases; junction bases outside the gene matches: 3. CDR3 size: 13 residues. CDR3 in amino acids: CASRKAGADTQYF. CDR3 in DNA: TGTGCCAGCAGAAAAGCGGGAGCAGATACGCAGTATTTT.

In this sample, this clonotype turned up many times. The rearrangement links TRBV5-1 to TRBJ2-5, with 8 bases aligning to TRBD1. The ends lost 0 bases at V and 5 bases at J; junction bases unmatched: 6. In germline, CDR1 is SGHRS, CDR2 YFSETQ. The CDR3 runs to 15 residues. The chain's CDR3 is CASSLAQGALETQYF. For the CDR3, the DNA is TGCGCCAGCAGCTTGGCCCAGGGGGCTCTGGAGACCCAGTACTTC.